Shown below are 27 T cell receptor beta chains from a single sample sequenced in a study of blood T cells in healthy people across ages (dated by TCRdb to between 2014 and 2017). Library preparation used 5' RACE. Sequencer: Illumina HiSeq 2500. A second PCR of about 6 to 12 cycles was performed with a sample-barcoded 5' primer and a J-beta primer mix. TCRdb reprocessed the public reads (quality trimming at Q25 with fastp, clone calling with MiXCR) and kept in-frame beta chains. One record per CDR3 amino acid sequence lists the most common genes and DNA. The sample profile shows hundreds of thousands of distinct CDR3 sequences; about 53% of them were found once. The biggest ten clones account for around 40% of the sample. The sample was blood. These receptors all stem from a man older than 75 in good health.

V usage is TRBV28 and J usage is TRBJ2-7, with D possibly being TRBD1 (5 bases). Trimming took off 2 bases at V and 5 bases at J, with 13 bases between the two ends. CDR1 and CDR2 from the germline V gene are MDHEN and SYDVKM. The CDR3 sequence is 14 residues long. The CDR3 loop is CASSLVGDRDEQYF. CDR3 sequence (DNA): TGTGCCAGCAGTTTAGTAGGGGATAGGGACGAGCAGTACTTC.

The count of this clonotype is one. The chain carries TRBV9 and TRBJ1-2; 9 bases fit TRBD1. Germline V gene data show CDR1 as SGDLS and CDR2 as YYNGEE. Germline trimming cut 4 bases from V and 4 bases from J; bases unmatched to any gene: 11. The CDR3 loop spans 16 amino acids. The CDR3 DNA is TGTGCCAGCAGCACCGGGACAGGGCTCCTGGCCTATGGCTACACCTTC. It codes for CASSTGTGLLAYGYTF. Complete variable domain (other parts from reference TRBV9 and TRBJ1-2): DSGVTQTPKHLITATGQRVTLRCSPRSGDLSVYWYQQSLDQGLQFLIQYYNGEERAKGNILERFSAQQFPDLHSELNLSSLELGDSALYFCASSTGTGLLAYGYTFGSGTRLTVV.

This rearrangement joins TRBV11-2 to TRBJ2-1; 9 bases map to TRBD1. CDR3 length: 14 amino acids. Germline values: CDR1 SGHAT, CDR2 FQNNGV. The trim removed 5 bases at V and 10 bases at J, leaving 9 bases unmatched. The CDR3 DNA follows: TGTGCCAGCAGCCCTCAGGACAGGGGCAGGGAGCAGTTCTTC. It codes for CASSPQDRGREQFF.

The chain carries TRBV12-3 or TRBV12-4 and TRBJ2-7; D remains unclear. Trimming stripped 6 bases from V and 0 bases from J, with 15 bases between. The length of the CDR3 is 15 residues. The CDR3 DNA is TGTGCCAGCAGCCCCGGAGTCCGACGCTCCTACGAGCAGTACTTC. As protein: CASSPGVRRSYEQYF.

The V gene is TRBV20-1, the J gene TRBJ2-5; D possibly matches TRBD1 or TRBD2 (6 bases each). Germline V lookup: CDR1 DFQATT, CDR2 SNEGSKA (reference sequence). The CDR3 consists of 15 residues. V lost 0 bases and J lost 3, with 14 bases in between. CDR3 residues: CSARDGGRTKETQYF. DNA of the CDR3: TGCAGTGCTAGAGATGGGGGGCGGACGAAAGAGACCCAGTACTTC.

This clonotype was found a few times. A read error may produce the germline difference seen at one junction end. The chain joins TRBV11-2 to TRBJ2-7, with unresolved D. The CDR3 is 15 residues long. The V gene's germline CDR1 is SGHAT and CDR2 FQNNGV. CDR3 amino acids: CASSLRSAAPYEQYF. The CDR3 region has the DNA TGTGCCAGCAGCCTAAGGTCGGCCGCTCCCTACGAGCAGTACTTT.

The chain has TRBV6-5 and TRBJ2-7, with 10 bases fitting TRBD2. The end of the DNA is better explained by TRBJ2-5, so the J call may be wrong. Germline CDR1 and CDR2: MNHEY and SVGAGI. There are 16 residues in the CDR3. In DNA, the CDR3 is TGTGCCAGCAGTTACAGCGGGGGGGCAAGTAGGGAGACCCAGTACTTC. It is translated as CASSYSGGASRETQYF.

The V gene is TRBV5-6, the J gene TRBJ1-2; no clear D. The germline V gene has CDR1 SGHDT and CDR2 YYEEEE. The CDR3 runs to 16 residues. Trimming shortened V by 4 bases and J by 7 bases, and 23 bases separated the two germline ends. Here the CDR3 DNA reads TGTGCCAGCAGCCCCTTATGGACGGCGAGTGACGGTGGCTACACCTTC. This translates into CASSPLWTASDGGYTF.

The table lists this clonotype with a few counts. The chain links TRBV4-3 to TRBJ2-5, with D possibly matching TRBD1 (5 bases). The J call may be in error: the DNA end matches TRBJ2-7 better. The CDR3 is 13 residues long. Germline CDR1 is LGHNA and CDR2 is YSLEER. The CDR3 DNA reads as TGCGCCAGCAGCCCCGACAGAAGATACGAGCAGTACTTC. Translation gives CASSPDRRYEQYF.

V is TRBV5-1 and J is TRBJ2-3; 7 nucleotides line up with TRBD2. The CDR3 is 15 residues long. The germline V gene encodes CDR1 SGHRS and CDR2 YFSETQ. J was trimmed by 4 bases and V by 0 bases; bases with no gene match: 5. CDR3 residues: CASSLGGEGPDTQYF. The CDR3 DNA is TGCGCCAGCAGCTTGGGGGGGGAGGGCCCAGATACGCAGTATTTT.

The rearrangement links TRBV27 to TRBJ2-5; D uncertain. Per germline, CDR1 MNHEY and CDR2 SMNVEV (reference sequence). The length of the CDR3 is 17 residues. V was clipped by 5 bases and J by 1 base, with 20 bases between them. The CDR3 coding sequence is TGTGCCAGCAGTCTCCTGGCTCGGCCCAGCGCCCAAGAGACCCAGTACTTC. Translated: CASSLLARPSAQETQYF.

The chain uses TRBV4-2 and TRBJ1-2; D remains ambiguous. There are 14 residues in the CDR3. Germline CDR1 LGHNA, CDR2 YNFKEQ. V was trimmed by 1 base and J by 1 base, leaving 7 bases between them. The CDR3 coding sequence is TGTGCCAGCAGCCAAGGCGAACTTAACTATGGCTACACCTTC. It is translated as CASSQGELNYGYTF.

This chain links TRBV7-2 with TRBJ2-7; 9 bases are shared with TRBD2. Germline lookup yields CDR1 SGHTA and CDR2 FQGNSA. V shed 5 bases and J 6 bases; nucleotides not matched to a gene: 11. This CDR3 spans 15 amino acids. CDR3 loop: CASSPGLAETGEQYF. The CDR3 bases are TGTGCCAGCAGCCCGGGACTAGCCGAAACGGGCGAGCAGTACTTC.

This clonotype has only a few counts. This chain links TRBV5-1 with TRBJ2-5; D unresolved. The CDR3 contains 14 residues. Germline V gives CDR1 SGHRS, CDR2 YFSETQ. V was clipped by 2 bases and J by 3 bases, with 11 bases between them. The CDR3 bases are TGCGCCAGCAGCTTCCCGGATCTTGAAGAGACCCAGTACTTC. Its translation is CASSFPDLEETQYF.

The sample holds a few counts of this clonotype. This rearrangement joins TRBV20-1 to TRBJ2-4, with D perhaps matching TRBD1 (5 bases). Germline V CDR1 and CDR2: DFQATT, SNEGSKA (reference sequence). The ends were cut back, 0 bases at V and 6 bases at J, with 6 bases in the middle. This CDR3 region has 12 residues. CDR3 bases: TGCAGTGCTAGAGATCAGGGAAACATTCAGTACTTC. Translating gives CSARDQGNIQYF.

This clonotype was counted between two and nine times. V is TRBV6-5 and J is TRBJ2-5, with D possibly being TRBD1 (6 bases). Judging by the DNA end, TRBJ2-7 fits better; the J call may be wrong. The CDR3 is 14 residues long. Germline CDR1 MNHEY, CDR2 SVGAGI. The CDR3: CASSYLTGLNEQYF. CDR3 coding DNA: TGTGCCAGCAGTTACTTGACAGGTCTCAACGAGCAGTACTTC.

V is TRBV12-3 or TRBV12-4 and J is TRBJ2-7; TRBD2 might be the D (5 bases). There are 14 residues in the CDR3. The V gene lost 7 bases and the J gene lost 0 bases, with 13 bases spanning the gap. The CDR3 DNA reads TGTGCCAGCACCCGGGATTCGACCTCCTACGAGCAGTACTTC. Protein sequence: CASTRDSTSYEQYF.

J is TRBJ1-2 and V is TRBV11-2; 7 nucleotides match TRBD1. Germline V gene sequence: CDR1 SGHAT, CDR2 FQNNGV. J lost 4 bases, V lost 5 bases, and 10 bases had no gene match. The CDR3 totals 15 residues. The CDR3 nucleotides are TGTGCCAGCAGCCGAGCCCCGGGACAGCTCTATGGCTACACCTTC. Translating gives CASSRAPGQLYGYTF.

This chain joins TRBV2 and TRBJ1-5; D uncertain. CDR1 is SNHLY and CDR2 is FYNNEI in the germline V gene. The CDR3 loop spans 14 amino acids. V gave up 2 bases and J gave up 1 base, with 6 bases separating them. The CDR3 protein is CASSELGSNQPQHF. The CDR3 DNA reads as TGTGCCAGCAGTGAACTGGGGAGCAATCAGCCCCAGCATTTT. Filled out from reference TRBV2 and TRBJ1-5, the complete variable domain reads EPEVTQTPSHQVTQMGQEVILRCVPISNHLYFYWYRQILGQKVEFLVSFYNNEISEKSEIFDDQFSVERPDGSNFTLKIRSTKLEDSAMYFCASSELGSNQPQHFGDGTRLSIL.

V is TRBV29-1 and J is TRBJ2-7; TRBD2 might be the D (5 bases). With the DNA end fitting TRBJ2-5 better, the J assignment may be wrong. CDR1 is SQVTM and CDR2 is ANQGSEA in the germline V gene. The CDR3 is made up of 11 amino acids. CDR3 loop: CSAWEWETQYF. CDR3 sequence (DNA): TGCAGCGCCTGGGAGTGGGAGACCCAGTACTTC.

The chain links TRBV2 to TRBJ2-7; 13 positions match TRBD2. CDR3 size: 15 residues. J lost 6 bases, V lost 4 bases, and 6 bases had no gene match. Germline lookup yields CDR1 SNHLY and CDR2 FYNNEI. CDR3 sequence reads: CASSAPGLAGREQYF. The CDR3 DNA reads TGTGCCAGCAGTGCTCCGGGACTAGCGGGGCGCGAGCAGTACTTC.

The V call is TRBV7-2, the J call TRBJ2-3; 9 bases are a match to TRBD2. Unmatched junction bases numbered 5, after V lost 2 bases and J lost 5 bases. Looked up from germline, CDR1 is SGHTA and CDR2 is FQGNSA. The CDR3 sequence is 15 residues long. The CDR3: CASSLRRGGGDTQYF. The CDR3, as DNA: TGTGCCAGCAGCTTAAGGCGGGGGGGCGGAGATACGCAGTATTTT.

V usage is TRBV2 and J usage is TRBJ1-4, with a weak D call TRBD1 (5 bases). The CDR3 loop spans 11 amino acids. V gave up 11 bases and J gave up 7 bases, with 11 bases separating them. CDR1 and CDR2 (germline): SNHLY, FYNNEI. The CDR3: CAGGSAEKLFF. CDR3 DNA: TGTGCCGGGGGGTCGGCTGAAAAACTGTTTTTT.

Note on this clonotype: At one end the junction does not follow the germline gene, possibly because of a read error. This chain connects TRBV12-3 or TRBV12-4 to TRBJ2-1, with D perhaps TRBD2 (6 bases). This CDR3 is built from 16 residues. The CDR3: CASSVGGSGAYNEQFF. The CDR3 nucleotides are TGCGCCAGCAGTGTTGGGGGGAGTGGGGCCTACAATGAGCAGTTCTTC.

This clonotype has just a few counts. Written as DNA, the CDR3 is TGCGCCAGCAGCTTGAGTGACTTAACCTACGAGCAGTACTTC. This sequence encodes CASSLSDLTYEQYF. The rearrangement uses TRBV5-1 and TRBJ2-7; D is ambiguous. V was pared by 1 base and J by 2 bases, with 10 bases between. The length of the CDR3 is 14 residues. Germline V gene sequence: CDR1 SGHRS, CDR2 YFSETQ.

The chain couples TRBV7-9 to TRBJ1-1; D gene uncertain. The ends were cut back, 5 bases at V and 7 bases at J, with 11 bases in the middle. Germline lookup yields CDR1 SEHNR and CDR2 FQNEAQ (reference sequence). The CDR3 length is 12 residues. The CDR3 spells CASSPLEDEAFF. CDR3 nucleotide sequence: TGTGCCAGCAGCCCCCTCGAGGATGAAGCTTTCTTT.

V usage is TRBV10-2 and J usage is TRBJ2-1; D remains ambiguous. This CDR3 contains 18 residues. The germline gives CDR1 WSHSY, CDR2 SAAADI. With 0 bases removed from V and 0 bases from J, the gap between germline ends came to 15 bases. The CDR3 is CASSESRPAVRSYNEQFF. The CDR3 DNA is TGCGCCAGCAGTGAGTCTCGACCTGCGGTACGCTCCTACAATGAGCAGTTCTTC.